A single TCR beta chain is shown here with its context. Its antigen is still unknown. This sample is drawn from a study of cytomegalovirus exposure and HLA in healthy donors. Study as a whole: Unique TCRs numbering some 93 million, obtained from HLA-typed donors, made up an early data release.

PCR used 60 Vbeta primers and 13 Jbeta primers. Repertoires were generated with immunoSEQ multiplex PCR, while TCRdb's copy carries only in-frame clones and drops some. Found here are tens of thousands of clones, around 77% of them singletons; the top ten hold 3.7%. Study outcomes and limitations: An observed cluster of highly shared sequence variants was recorded as a likely sequencing artifact. Confirmation was obtained in vitro that three CMV-associated chains are specific for CMV antigens. A later analysis found TCR association rates differed by HLA locus, highest for DRB1 and lowest for HLA-C.

Trimming cost V 6 bases and J 6 bases; bases outside gene matches: 11. CDR3 length: 15 residues. CDR1 and CDR2 (germline): MRHNA, SNTAGT. The gene calls are TRBV6-4 and TRBJ2-3; 8 bases agree with TRBD1. This TCR was sampled from a man under 40 in good health and CMV-seronegative. Sequenced sample: PBMCs. The CDR3 protein is CASSESGGAGDTQYF. As DNA, the CDR3 is TGTGCCAGCAGCGAATCAGGGGGCGCGGGGGATACGCAGTATTTT.